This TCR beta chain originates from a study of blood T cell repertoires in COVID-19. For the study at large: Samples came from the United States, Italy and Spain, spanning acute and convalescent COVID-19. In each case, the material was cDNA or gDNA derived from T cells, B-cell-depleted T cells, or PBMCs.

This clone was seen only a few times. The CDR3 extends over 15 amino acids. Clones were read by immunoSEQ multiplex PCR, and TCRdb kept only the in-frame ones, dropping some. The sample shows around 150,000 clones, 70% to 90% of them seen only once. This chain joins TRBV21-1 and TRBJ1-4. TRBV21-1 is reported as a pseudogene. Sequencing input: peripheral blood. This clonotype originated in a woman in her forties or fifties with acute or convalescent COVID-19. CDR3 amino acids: CASTPEDRPNEKLFF. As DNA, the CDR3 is TGTGCCAGCACCCCCGAGGATCGGCCAAATGAAAAACTGTTTTTT.